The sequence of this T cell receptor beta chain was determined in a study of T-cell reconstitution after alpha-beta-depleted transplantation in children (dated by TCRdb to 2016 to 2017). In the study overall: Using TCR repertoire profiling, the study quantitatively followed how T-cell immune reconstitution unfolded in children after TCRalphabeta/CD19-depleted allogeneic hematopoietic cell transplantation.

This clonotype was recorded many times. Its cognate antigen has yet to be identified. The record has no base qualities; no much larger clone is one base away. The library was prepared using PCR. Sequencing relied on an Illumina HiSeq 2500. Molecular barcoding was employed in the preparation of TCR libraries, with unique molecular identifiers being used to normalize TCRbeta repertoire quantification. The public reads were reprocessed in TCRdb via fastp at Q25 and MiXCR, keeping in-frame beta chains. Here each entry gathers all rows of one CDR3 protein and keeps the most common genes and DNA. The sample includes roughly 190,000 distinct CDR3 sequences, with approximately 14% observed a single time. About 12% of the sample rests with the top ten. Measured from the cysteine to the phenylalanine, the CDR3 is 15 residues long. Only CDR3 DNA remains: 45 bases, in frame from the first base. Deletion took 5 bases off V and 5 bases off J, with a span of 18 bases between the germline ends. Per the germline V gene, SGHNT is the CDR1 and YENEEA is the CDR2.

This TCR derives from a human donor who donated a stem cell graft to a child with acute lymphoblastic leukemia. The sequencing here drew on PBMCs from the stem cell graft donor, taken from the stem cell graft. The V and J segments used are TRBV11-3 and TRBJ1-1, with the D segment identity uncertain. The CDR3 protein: CASSKFSPSSTEAFF. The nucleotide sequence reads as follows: TGTGCCAGCAGCAAATTTTCTCCTTCGAGTACTGAAGCTTTCTTT.